The entry that follows covers one TCR beta chain sequence. The antigen it recognizes is unknown. One base away there is no much larger clone; base qualities are not given. Library generation was performed with the immunoSEQ multiplex PCR assay. A mixture of 60 forward primers for TCR Vbeta segments and 13 reverse primers for TCR Jbeta segments was used in the multiplex PCR. A multiplex PCR assay on genomic DNA amplified the CDR3 region of rearranged TCR beta genes. On the Illumina HiSeq System, the amplified TCR beta libraries were sequenced as 87-base-pair reads. The paper's data handling went like this. In a later analysis, about 80 million unique TCR beta chains were counted across the approximately 640 repertoires, and approximately 9.9 million of these chains were shared by at least two donors. Raw reads were error-corrected and collapsed into unique sequences with a nearest-neighbor algorithm that merged closely related sequences to remove PCR and sequencing errors. CDR3 sequences were aligned to IMGT reference sequences to assign V, D and J gene segments. For a sequence to be retained, at least a six-nucleotide match to both a V gene segment and a J gene segment was required. Rearrangements were classified as productive when the CDR3 lacked stop codons and remained in frame with V and J, and all other rearrangements were classified as non-productive. Following IMGT convention, CDR3 was defined as the stretch from the second conserved V-encoded cysteine to the conserved J-encoded phenylalanine. In an earlier analysis of around 540 of the donors, sequences lacking an unambiguous match to a single V gene segment were excluded. In an earlier analysis of 500 to 750 of the donors, V segments were called functional above 56.7% productive rearrangements and were called segregating when the between-donor standard deviation exceeded 5%. To diagnose cytomegalovirus status from the catalog of TCR beta chain sequences, a statistical classification framework was built. A later analysis assigned V and J genes by comparing TCR nucleotide sequences with IMGT/GENE-DB human TR gene sequences. Using the TCRdist pipeline, a later analysis assigned CDR3 sequences along with most-parsimonious VDJ recombination scenarios. In a later analysis, each TCR beta chain was defined by its CDR3 amino acid sequence together with its V-gene family, and reads without a unique V-gene family were excluded. A later analysis removed over 500 highly shared, low-generation-probability nucleotide sequences to deal with suspected cross-contamination and a sequencing artifact. In a later analysis, a clonal expansion index for each public chain was calculated from normalized within-repertoire ranks of inferred template counts. Generation probabilities in a later analysis came from a VDJ recombination model fitted to out-of-frame rearrangements, and those results were checked against IGoR. In a later analysis, hypergeometric tests were used to score TCR-TCR, TCR-HLA and TCR-CMV co-occurrence, with a repertoire-size bias correction applied to TCR pairs. To estimate false discovery rates, a later analysis permuted the HLA or CMV assignments 20 times. In a later analysis, co-occurring TCRs were grouped with DBSCAN, and TCRdist sequence similarity was added when clustering was performed within HLA-allele-positive subsets. For co-occurrence clustering, repertoires with fewer than 30,000 or more than 120,000 public chains were excluded, along with roughly 5 repertoires with anomalous nucleotide sharing. TCRdb mirrors the immuneACCESS table, restricted to in-frame sequences. Some clones are absent from its copies; in checked studies, under half trace to an unresolved V gene, and the reason for the others is unknown. The DNA was the basis for D and trimming; V, J and clone size are from that table. The sample table contains 190,000 or so clones; only one count was recorded for 80% of them. Together, the top ten hold 0.5% to 0.8% of the sample.

These data come from a study of cytomegalovirus exposure and HLA in healthy donors (dated by TCRdb to between 2016 and 2019). As for the study more broadly: According to an earlier analysis of several hundred of the donors, roughly 180 million T cells yielded some 110 million unique TCR beta sequences and approximately 280 Gb of sequence data. An early release that covered some 640 HLA-typed donors contained approximately 300 gigabases of sequencing data and about 84 million unique TCR sequences. Of the roughly 390 genotyped donors, over 65% fell in the genetic ancestry cluster associated with self-reported Caucasian donors. The study was designed to test whether signatures of past pathogen exposure could be identified by cataloging public T cell receptors. The study used immunosequencing to profile the T cell repertoires of under 700 subjects and linked those repertoires to cytomegalovirus serostatus. A separate validation cohort of roughly 110 different subjects was used in addition to the 666-subject first cohort. To predict cytomegalovirus infection status, the study combined high-throughput TCR immunosequencing, statistical association of individual TCRs with disease status, and machine learning. A later analysis re-examined previously published TCR beta repertoires from several hundred donors and added high-resolution HLA genotyping to investigate patterns of TCR occurrence. In the later analysis, no new phenotypic data were used to find candidate immune exposures; instead, reliance was placed on TCR beta sequences and their occurrence across donors. An earlier analysis of about 600 of the donors used high-throughput TCR beta sequencing to judge whether each TCR beta V gene segment behaved as functional or pseudogenic. Donor age, sex, ethnicity and CMV serostatus were compiled together with the repertoire data. A later genetic analysis used genome-wide SNP genotypes for about 60% of the roughly 700 donors, treating that subset as a discovery cohort. All discovery cohort repertoires had been generated using a single sequencing platform. HLA typing included class I and class II loci at four-digit resolution. Typing coverage varied by locus: roughly 620-640 donors for A, B, C, DRB1 and DQB1; about 520 for DQA1; more than 600 for DPA1; about 450 for DPB1. Because of strong linkage in the cohort, roughly 5 DR-DQ haplotypes were treated as single units for association and clustering. Across 300 to 500 genotyped donors of the cohort, an average of 235,054 unique TCR beta nucleotide sequences per donor were sequenced, and approximately 17% of those sequences were non-productive.

Broader findings and caveats from the paper: In a later analysis, the rate of TCR association differed among HLA loci, with DRB1 alleles having the most associated TCRs and HLA-C alleles having the fewest. CMV serostatus was the only immune exposure information available for the cohort. The presence/absence analyses assumed that sequencing depth was roughly uniform across donors, and that assumption may not be true. Some IMGT-functional V segments, including TRBV6-2 and TRBV6-3, could not be distinguished by the 87-base-pair reads and were therefore excluded. Most TCR sequences were observed very rarely across donors, whereas some public TCRs were present in many individuals. Because counts were too low, 15 to 20 rarely observed V segments, including chromosome 9 orphons, were excluded from the earlier analysis of fewer than 650 of the donors. A cluster of highly shared sequence variants was judged likely to be a technical artifact of the sequencing pipeline. When HLA alleles, especially DR and DQ, strongly co-occurred, attributing TCR associations to individual alleles was difficult. According to a later analysis, parvovirus B19, influenza, CMV and Epstein-Barr virus appeared linked to several top co-occurrence clusters. The authors suggested that the approach could potentially be generalized to other disease states and immunological phenotypes. In a later genetic analysis, a missense DCLRE1C variant was associated with V-gene and J-gene trimming of TCR beta chains, and the association was replicated in an independent cohort. In a later analysis, HLA-associated TCR beta chains were found to be more clonally expanded and to have lower generation probabilities than equally common non-associated chains. A further reported finding was that TCR beta sequences accurately predicted the HLA-A and HLA-B alleles for most subjects in the first cohort. In vitro tests confirmed that a few of the cytomegalovirus-associated TCR beta chains recognize cytomegalovirus antigens. Because HLA typing was missing for some donors at each locus, association tests included only the typed subset. An earlier analysis of some 560 of the donors showed that most TCR beta V segments appeared in productive rearrangements either about 87% or about 30% of the time, which broadly matched IMGT annotations. Only TCR beta chains were sequenced in this cohort, and the absence of alpha or paired-chain data limited detectable features. Correlated functional status among segregating V segments might reflect linkage disequilibrium, but an unknown experimental factor could not be ruled out. In a later analysis, 16,951 TCR beta sequences were associated with specific HLA alleles at a false discovery rate of 0.05. In both the original and validation cohorts, the classifier was reported to diagnose cytomegalovirus status with high specificity and sensitivity. The study gave a list of about 170 TCR beta chains associated with cytomegalovirus. In a later genetic analysis, fewer N-insertions in productive TCRs were reported among donors in an Asian-associated ancestry cluster than the roughly 700-donor mean. According to a later analysis, most CMV-associated TCR beta chains appeared to be HLA-restricted, and the HLA associations seemed to be driven largely by CMV exposure.

The CDR3 holds 12 amino acids from the cysteine to the phenylalanine. Kept here is only the CDR3 DNA, which spans 36 bases and is read in frame from base 1. Taken from the germline V gene (reference sequence), the CDR1 and CDR2 loops are GTSNPN and SVGIG. A distance of 5 bases separates the germline ends of V and J, which lose 3 bases and 0 bases respectively. The cohort consisted of 670 or so healthy bone marrow donors. At the time of sampling, every cohort member was nominally healthy, though immune exposures that went unrecorded were likely present. The donor tested CMV seronegative, placing the donor among the 352 seronegative members of the cohort. A peripheral blood sample was collected from each donor, and TCR beta sequencing was performed on peripheral blood mononuclear cells. The Qiagen DNeasy Blood Extraction Kit was used to extract genomic DNA from the blood cell samples.

This sequence uses TRBV30 and TRBJ2-5, with no confidently assigned D gene. Sequenced input: PBMCs. The source is a boy aged 5-17 years in good health and CMV-seronegative. The base sequence is TGTGCCTGGAGCGGGTACCAAGAGACCCAGTACTTC. Its translation reads: CAWSGYQETQYF.